This TCR beta chain stems from a study of blood T cell repertoires in COVID-19 (dated by TCRdb to 2018 to 2021). Regarding the study in general: Samples from collaborators originated in the United States, Italy and Spain and spanned both the acute and convalescent phases of COVID-19. The prospective study material was composed of cDNA or gDNA derived from T cells, B-cell-depleted T cells, or PBMCs. Deeply sampled blood TCRbeta repertoires from subjects exposed to, actively infected with, or recovered from COVID-19 were included in the dataset. The repertoires were made available in a free public database intended to serve as a resource for research on the immune response to SARS-CoV-2. Samples came from the ongoing ImmuneRACE study (first 160 participants) plus 1,254 subjects from 6 global collaborators. Nearly every sample came with metadata listing a de-identified subject ID, COVID-19 status, age in years and sex. Where available, HLA class I and class II types were obtained from metadata supplied by the sample provider rather than from assay-based typing. Broad study findings and their caveats: How much clinical and demographic metadata was included differed by source and by participant, and the metadata was provided uncurated.

TCRbeta CDR3 regions were amplified from genomic DNA by means of the immunoSEQ Assay, a bias-controlled multiplex PCR. In the authors' own workflow: Within the assay, amplification of reference gene primers was used to estimate how many nucleated cells each sample contained. To quantify the absolute abundance of each unique TCRbeta CDR3 rearrangement, sequence reads were collapsed and filtered. For each sample, productive Simpson clonality was calculated by taking the square root of Simpson's diversity index across productive rearrangements. Held by TCRdb, this immuneACCESS table contains in-frame sequences only and omits some clones. Under half of the omission traces to an unresolved V gene where checked; the cause of the rest is unknown. For V, J and clone size, that table is used; D and trimming come from the DNA. This sample lists over 450,000 clones; roughly nine tenths were detected once. The biggest ten clones account for around 7.8% of the sample.

One collaborating source in Seattle enrolled patients while the patients were actively infected and followed the patients over time throughout the course of disease. Each collaborating institution followed its own protocols to collect whole blood in K2EDTA tubes. For TCRbeta analysis, collaborators shipped samples as frozen whole blood, isolated PBMCs, or DNA extracted from either of those sample types. A remark on this clone: This receptor's antigen is unknown. It has no much larger one-base neighbor in the sample; base qualities were not kept.

The germline ends are 13 bases apart after V is trimmed by 0 bases and J by 5 bases. The CDR3, cysteine through phenylalanine, is 14 amino acids long. The retained sequence is limited to the CDR3, 42 bases, with the frame set at the first base. According to the germline V gene (reference sequence), CDR1 reads GTSNPN and CDR2 reads SVGIG. The clonotype comes from a woman aged 50 to 65 with COVID-19, enrolled during active disease. The chain joins TRBV30 to TRBJ1-1; the best D guess is TRBD1, with 6 bases matching. Sequenced material: peripheral blood. The CDR3 amino acid sequence is: CAWSVSRGGTEAFF. The bases read TGTGCCTGGAGTGTATCAAGAGGGGGAACTGAAGCTTTCTTT.